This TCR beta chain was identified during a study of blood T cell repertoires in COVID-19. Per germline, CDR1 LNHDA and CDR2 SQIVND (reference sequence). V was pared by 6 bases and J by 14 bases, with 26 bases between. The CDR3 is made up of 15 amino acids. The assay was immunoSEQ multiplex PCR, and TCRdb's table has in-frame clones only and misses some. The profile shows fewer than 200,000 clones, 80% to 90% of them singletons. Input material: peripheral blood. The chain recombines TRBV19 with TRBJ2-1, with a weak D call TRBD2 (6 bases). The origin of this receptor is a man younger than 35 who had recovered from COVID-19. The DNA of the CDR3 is TGTGCCAGTAGCCAATACCCGGGAACGTCCTCGGGGGAGTTCTTC. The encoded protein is CASSQYPGTSSGEFF.